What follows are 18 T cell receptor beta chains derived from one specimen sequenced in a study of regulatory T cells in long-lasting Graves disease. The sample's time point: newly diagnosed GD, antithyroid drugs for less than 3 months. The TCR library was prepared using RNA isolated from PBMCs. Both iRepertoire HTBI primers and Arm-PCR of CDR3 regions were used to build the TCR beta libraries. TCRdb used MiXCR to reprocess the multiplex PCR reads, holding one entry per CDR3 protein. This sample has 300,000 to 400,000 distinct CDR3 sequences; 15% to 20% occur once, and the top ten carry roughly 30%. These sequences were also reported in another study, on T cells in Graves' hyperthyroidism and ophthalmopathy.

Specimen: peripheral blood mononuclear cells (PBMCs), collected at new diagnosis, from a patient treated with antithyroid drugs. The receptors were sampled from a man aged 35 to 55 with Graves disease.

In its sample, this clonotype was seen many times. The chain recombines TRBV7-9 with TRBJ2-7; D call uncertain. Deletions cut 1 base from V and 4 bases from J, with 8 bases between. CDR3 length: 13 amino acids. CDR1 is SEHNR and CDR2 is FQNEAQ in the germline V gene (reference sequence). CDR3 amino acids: CASSLEFPYEQYF. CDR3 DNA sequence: TGTGCCAGCAGCTTAGAGTTCCCATACGAGCAGTACTTC.

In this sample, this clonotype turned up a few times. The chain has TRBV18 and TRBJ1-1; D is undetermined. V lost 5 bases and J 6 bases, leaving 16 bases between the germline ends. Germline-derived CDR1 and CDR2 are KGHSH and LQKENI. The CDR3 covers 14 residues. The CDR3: CASSAREGFPEAFF. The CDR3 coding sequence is TGTGCCAGCTCAGCTAGGGAGGGATTCCCTGAAGCTTTCTTT.

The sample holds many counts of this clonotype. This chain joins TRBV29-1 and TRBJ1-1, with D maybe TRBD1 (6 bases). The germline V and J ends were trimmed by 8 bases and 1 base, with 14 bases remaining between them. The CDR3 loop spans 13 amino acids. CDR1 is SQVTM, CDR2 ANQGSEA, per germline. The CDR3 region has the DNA TGCAGCCTTAGACAGGCCACGAACACTGAAGCTTTCTTT. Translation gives CSLRQATNTEAFF. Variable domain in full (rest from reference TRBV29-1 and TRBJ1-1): SAVISQKPSRDICQRGTSLTIQCQVDSQVTMMFWYRQQPGQSLTLIATANQGSEATYESGFVIDKFPISRPNLTFSTLTVSNMSPEDSSIYLCSLRQATNTEAFFGQGTRLTVV.

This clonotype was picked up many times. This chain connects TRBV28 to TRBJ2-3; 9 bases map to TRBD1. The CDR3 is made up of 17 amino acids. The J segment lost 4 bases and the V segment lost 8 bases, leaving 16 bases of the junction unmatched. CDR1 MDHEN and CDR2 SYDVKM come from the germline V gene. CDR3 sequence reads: CASSGIGDRVVPDTQYF. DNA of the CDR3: TGTGCCAGCTCGGGCATAGGGGACAGGGTGGTTCCAGATACGCAGTATTTT. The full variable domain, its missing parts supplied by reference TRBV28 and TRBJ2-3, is DVKVTQSSRYLVKRTGEKVFLECVQDMDHENMFWYRQDPGLGLRLIYFSYDVKMKEKGDIPEGYSVSREKKERFSLILESASTNQTSMYLCASSGIGDRVVPDTQYFGPGTRLTVL.

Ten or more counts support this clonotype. This CDR3 is CASLGTGKFFGYTF. CDR3 bases: TGTGCCAGCCTGGGGACAGGGAAATTTTTTGGCTACACCTTC. The genes are TRBV2 and TRBJ1-2; TRBD1 matches at 9 bases. The CDR3 sequence is 14 residues long. V gave up 8 bases and J gave up 7 bases; unmatched junction bases: 11. Looked up from germline, CDR1 is SNHLY and CDR2 is FYNNEI. Complete variable domain (other parts from reference TRBV2 and TRBJ1-2): EPEVTQTPSHQVTQMGQEVILRCVPISNHLYFYWYRQILGQKVEFLVSFYNNEISEKSEIFDDQFSVERPDGSNFTLKIRSTKLEDSAMYFCASLGTGKFFGYTFGSGTRLTVV.

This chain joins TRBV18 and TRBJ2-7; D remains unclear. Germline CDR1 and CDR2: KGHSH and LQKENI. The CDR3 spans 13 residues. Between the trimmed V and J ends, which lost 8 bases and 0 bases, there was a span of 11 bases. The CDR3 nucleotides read TGTGCCAGCCACGCCGGGCCCTCCTACGAGCAGTACTTC. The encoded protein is CASHAGPSYEQYF. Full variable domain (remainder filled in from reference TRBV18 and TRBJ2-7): NAGVMQNPRHLVRRRGQEARLRCSPMKGHSHVYWYRQLPEEGLKFMVYLQKENIIDESGMPKERFSAEFPKEGPSILRIQQVVRGDSAAYFCASHAGPSYEQYFGPGTRLTVT.

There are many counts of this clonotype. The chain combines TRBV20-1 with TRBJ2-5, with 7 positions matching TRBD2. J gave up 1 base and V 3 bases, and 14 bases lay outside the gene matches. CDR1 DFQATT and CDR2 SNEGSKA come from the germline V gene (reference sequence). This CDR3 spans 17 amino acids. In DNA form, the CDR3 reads TGCAGTGCTAGGGCGGTCTCCTCGCGGGGGTTCCAAGAGACCCAGTACTTC. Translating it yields CSARAVSSRGFQETQYF.

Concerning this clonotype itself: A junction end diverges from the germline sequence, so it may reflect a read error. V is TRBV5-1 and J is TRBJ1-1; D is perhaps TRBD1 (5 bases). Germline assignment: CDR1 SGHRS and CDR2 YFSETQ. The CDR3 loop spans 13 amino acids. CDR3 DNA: TGCGCCGGCAGCTTGGGTTCGCAGGGCCAGGCTTTCTTT. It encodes CAGSLGSQGQAFF. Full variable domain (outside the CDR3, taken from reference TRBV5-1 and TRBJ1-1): KAGVTQTPRYLIKTRGQQVTLSCSPISGHRSVSWYQQTPGQGLQFLFEYFSETQRNKGNFPGRFSGRQFSNSRSEMNVSTLELGDSALYLCAGSLGSQGQAFFGQGTRLTVV.

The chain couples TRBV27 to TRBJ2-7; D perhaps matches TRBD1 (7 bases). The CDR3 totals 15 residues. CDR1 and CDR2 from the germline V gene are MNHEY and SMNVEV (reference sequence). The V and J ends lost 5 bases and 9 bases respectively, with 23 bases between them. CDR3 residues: CASSLKRQGGFAQYF. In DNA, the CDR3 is TGTGCCAGCAGTCTAAAAAGACAGGGAGGATTCGCGCAGTACTTC.

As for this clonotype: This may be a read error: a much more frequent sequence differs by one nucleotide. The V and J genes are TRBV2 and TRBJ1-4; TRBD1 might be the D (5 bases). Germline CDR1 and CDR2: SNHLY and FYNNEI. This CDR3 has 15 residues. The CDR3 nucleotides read TGTGCCAGCAGTGAAATCCATTGGGGGGATGAAAAACTGGTTTTT. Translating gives CASSEIHWGDEKLVF.

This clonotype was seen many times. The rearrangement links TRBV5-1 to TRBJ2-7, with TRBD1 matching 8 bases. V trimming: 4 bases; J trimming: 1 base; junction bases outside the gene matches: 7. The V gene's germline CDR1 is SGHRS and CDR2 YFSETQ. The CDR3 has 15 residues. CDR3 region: CASSAGQGASYEQYF. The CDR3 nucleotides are TGCGCCAGCAGCGCCGGTCAGGGGGCTTCCTACGAGCAGTACTTC.

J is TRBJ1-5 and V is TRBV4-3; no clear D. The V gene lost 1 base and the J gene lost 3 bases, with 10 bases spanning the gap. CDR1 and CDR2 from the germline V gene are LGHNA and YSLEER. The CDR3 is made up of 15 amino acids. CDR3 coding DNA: TGCGCCAGCAGCCAAGTCGCAGGACCCAATCAGCCCCAGCATTTT. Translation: CASSQVAGPNQPQHF.

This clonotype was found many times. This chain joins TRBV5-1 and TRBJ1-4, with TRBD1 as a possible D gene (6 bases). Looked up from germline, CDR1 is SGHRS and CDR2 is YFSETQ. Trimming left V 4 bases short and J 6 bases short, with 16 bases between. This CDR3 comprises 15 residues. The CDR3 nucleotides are TGCGCCAGCAGCCGATCGGGGGGCGGTGATGAAAAACTGTTTTTT. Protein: CASSRSGGGDEKLFF.

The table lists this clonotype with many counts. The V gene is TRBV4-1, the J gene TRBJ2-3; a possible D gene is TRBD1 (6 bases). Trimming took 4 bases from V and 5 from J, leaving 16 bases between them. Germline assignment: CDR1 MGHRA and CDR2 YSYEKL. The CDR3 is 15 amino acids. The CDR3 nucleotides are TGCGCCAGCAGCCCAAGGTCAGGGGCGATAGATACGCAGTATTTT. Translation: CASSPRSGAIDTQYF.

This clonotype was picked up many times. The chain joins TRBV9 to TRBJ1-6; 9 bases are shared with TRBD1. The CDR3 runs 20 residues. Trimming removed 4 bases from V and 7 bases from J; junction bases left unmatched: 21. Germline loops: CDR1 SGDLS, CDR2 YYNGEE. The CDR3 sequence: CASSFHSGTGMDESNSPLHF. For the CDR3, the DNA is TGTGCCAGCAGCTTCCACTCCGGGACAGGGATGGATGAATCGAATTCACCCCTCCACTTT.

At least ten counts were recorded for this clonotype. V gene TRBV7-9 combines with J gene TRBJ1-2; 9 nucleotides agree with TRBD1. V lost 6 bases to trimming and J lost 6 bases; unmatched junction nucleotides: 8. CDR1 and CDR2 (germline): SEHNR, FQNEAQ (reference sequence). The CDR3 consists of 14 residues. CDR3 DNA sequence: TGTGCCAGCAGTTATACGACAGGGGGTAATGGCTACACCTTC. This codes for CASSYTTGGNGYTF.

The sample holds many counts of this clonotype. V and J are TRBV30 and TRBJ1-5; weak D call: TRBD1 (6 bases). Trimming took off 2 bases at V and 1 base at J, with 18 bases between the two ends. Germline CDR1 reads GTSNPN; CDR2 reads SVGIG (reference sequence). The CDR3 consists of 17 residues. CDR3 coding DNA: TGTGCCTGGAGTCGAGCCAGGGGCCAGTTAAGCAATCAGCCCCAGCATTTT. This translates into CAWSRARGQLSNQPQHF.

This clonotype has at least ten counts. The CDR3 protein is CASSSGPAGTQYF. The CDR3 DNA sequence: TGCGCCAGCAGCTCAGGGCCAGCGGGGACCCAGTACTTC. The chain couples TRBV5-1 to TRBJ2-5, with D perhaps matching TRBD2 (6 bases). V lost 3 bases and J 7 bases, leaving 13 bases between the germline ends. The CDR3 consists of 13 residues. CDR1 SGHRS and CDR2 YFSETQ come from the germline V gene. The full variable domain, completed using reference TRBV5-1 and TRBJ2-5, is KAGVTQTPRYLIKTRGQQVTLSCSPISGHRSVSWYQQTPGQGLQFLFEYFSETQRNKGNFPGRFSGRQFSNSRSEMNVSTLELGDSALYLCASSSGPAGTQYFGPGTRLLVL.